A selection of T cell receptor beta chains follows, all from one sample in a study of T cell changes during pregnancy in multiple sclerosis. Clones were read by immunoSEQ multiplex PCR, and TCRdb kept only the in-frame ones, dropping some. In the table there are some 62,000 clones, over 80% of which are singletons. The material sequenced was peripheral blood, taken in the second trimester of pregnancy. The receptors stem from a female donor in good health, enrolled as a control in a pregnancy study. The CDR3 runs from the conserved cysteine through the conserved F or W. Each record gives: D gene, J gene, clone size, V gene, CDR3 protein. D genes are given only for firm matches. Expanded clones are given a class, and other clones once, few, many or no size at all.

D gene: -
J gene: TRBJ1-1
clone size: -
V gene: TRBV10-2
CDR3 protein: CASTRGIGTEAFF

D gene: TRBD2
J gene: TRBJ2-1
clone size: few
V gene: TRBV5-1
CDR3 protein: CASSRWKLAGVTYEQFF

D gene: -
J gene: TRBJ2-3
clone size: -
V gene: TRBV28
CDR3 protein: CASSNNIGGPGADTQYF

D gene: TRBD1
J gene: TRBJ2-7
clone size: -
V gene: TRBV5-4
CDR3 protein: CASSTTGGGFYEQYF

D gene: -
J gene: TRBJ1-5
clone size: -
V gene: TRBV6-1
CDR3 protein: CASRRWGEQPQHF

D gene: -
J gene: TRBJ2-5
clone size: -
V gene: TRBV7-2
CDR3 protein: CASSSGTRSETQYF

D gene: TRBD1
J gene: TRBJ1-5
clone size: -
V gene: TRBV28
CDR3 protein: CASSLGTGYNQPQHF

D gene: TRBD2
J gene: TRBJ2-1
clone size: -
V gene: TRBV27
CDR3 protein: CASKLRTSGGAFEQFF

D gene: -
J gene: TRBJ1-1
clone size: once
V gene: TRBV6-1
CDR3 protein: CASSDAGYSTEAFF

D gene: -
J gene: TRBJ2-5
clone size: once
V gene: TRBV27
CDR3 protein: CASGHSGETQYF

D gene: -
J gene: TRBJ1-1
clone size: -
V gene: TRBV27
CDR3 protein: CASSRREDNTEAFF

D gene: -
J gene: TRBJ2-2
clone size: -
V gene: TRBV5-1
CDR3 protein: CASSLSAGNTGELFF

D gene: -
J gene: TRBJ2-2
clone size: -
V gene: TRBV4-1
CDR3 protein: CASSQAPSAGELFF

D gene: -
J gene: TRBJ1-3
clone size: -
V gene: TRBV6-5
CDR3 protein: CASREGNTIYF

D gene: -
J gene: TRBJ2-7
clone size: -
V gene: TRBV10-2
CDR3 protein: CASSADYEQYF

D gene: -
J gene: TRBJ2-7
clone size: -
V gene: TRBV19
CDR3 protein: CATKDRGDTEQYF

D gene: TRBD1
J gene: TRBJ1-2
clone size: -
V gene: TRBV19
CDR3 protein: CASRRNTGDYGYTF

D gene: -
J gene: TRBJ2-7
clone size: once
V gene: TRBV18
CDR3 protein: CASSPGASYEQYF

D gene: TRBD1
J gene: TRBJ1-4
clone size: -
V gene: TRBV6-6
CDR3 protein: CASRGQTATNEKLFF

D gene: -
J gene: TRBJ1-5
clone size: -
V gene: TRBV5-8
CDR3 protein: CASFRRGRNQPQHF

D gene: -
J gene: TRBJ1-4
clone size: -
V gene: TRBV30
CDR3 protein: CAWSRRGVLNEKLFF

D gene: -
J gene: TRBJ1-5
clone size: -
V gene: TRBV2
CDR3 protein: CASRIQGSNQPQHF

D gene: TRBD1
J gene: TRBJ1-5
clone size: -
V gene: TRBV7-9
CDR3 protein: CASSLVLGQGSNQPQHF

D gene: -
J gene: TRBJ2-3
clone size: -
V gene: TRBV11-3
CDR3 protein: CASSLGDKNTDTQYF

D gene: TRBD1
J gene: TRBJ2-3
clone size: -
V gene: TRBV30
CDR3 protein: CAWSGQGGTDTQYF

D gene: -
J gene: TRBJ1-4
clone size: -
V gene: TRBV7-9
CDR3 protein: CASTPRGEKLFF

D gene: TRBD1
J gene: TRBJ1-1
clone size: -
V gene: TRBV11-2
CDR3 protein: CASSSPYRGQAGTEAFF

D gene: TRBD2
J gene: TRBJ2-7
clone size: -
V gene: TRBV5-4
CDR3 protein: CASSPSGTSGTYEQYF

D gene: -
J gene: TRBJ1-2
clone size: -
V gene: TRBV29-1
CDR3 protein: CRGGGNYGYTF

D gene: -
J gene: TRBJ1-1
clone size: -
V gene: TRBV6-5
CDR3 protein: CASSFTGNTEAFF

D gene: TRBD2
J gene: TRBJ2-1
clone size: -
V gene: TRBV7-9
CDR3 protein: CASSPTSGNYNEQFF

D gene: TRBD1
J gene: TRBJ2-7
clone size: -
V gene: TRBV6-5
CDR3 protein: CASKRQGPYEQYF

D gene: TRBD1
J gene: TRBJ2-3
clone size: -
V gene: TRBV6-4
CDR3 protein: CASSGGQGASDTQYF

D gene: TRBD1
J gene: TRBJ1-1
clone size: -
V gene: TRBV19
CDR3 protein: CASSPQGQGRCFF